Following are 14 T cell receptor beta chains from one sample sequenced in a study of technical replicates of blood from a handful of donors. The method was immunoSEQ multiplex PCR; TCRdb's version includes in-frame clones alone and lacks a portion of them. The repertoire consists of around 80,000 clones, with about 98% occurring once and the leading ten covering more than 0.12%. Sequenced sample: T cells isolated from PBMCs. These receptors were taken from a human donor in good health.

V is TRBV13 and J is TRBJ2-7, with D perhaps matching TRBD1 (7 bases). This CDR3 has 15 amino acids. Trimming cost V 5 bases and J 3 bases, with 17 bases left between them. Germline lookup yields CDR1 PRHDT and CDR2 FYEKMQ (reference sequence). The CDR3 protein is CASSPGGQGGYEQYF. The DNA of the CDR3 is TGTGCCAGCAGCCCCGGCGGGCAGGGGGGCTACGAGCAGTACTTC.

This rearrangement joins TRBV13 to TRBJ2-2, with D uncertain. Per the germline V gene, CDR1 is PRHDT and CDR2 is FYEKMQ (reference sequence). This CDR3 contains 16 residues. Trimming cost V 5 bases and J 5 bases, with 18 bases left between them. The CDR3 reads CASSPSPTLTTGELFF. The CDR3 region has the DNA TGTGCCAGCAGCCCCTCCCCAACCTTAACTACCGGGGAGCTGTTTTTT.

The V call is TRBV2, the J call TRBJ2-3, with 7 bases that match TRBD2. J gave up 0 bases and V 4 bases, and 13 bases lay outside the gene matches. This CDR3 is built from 18 residues. Germline loops: CDR1 SNHLY, CDR2 FYNNEI. The CDR3 here is CASSVQRGNSVSTDTQYF. The CDR3 DNA sequence: TGTGCCAGCAGTGTCCAGCGGGGAAACTCCGTGAGCACAGATACGCAGTATTTT.

The V and J genes are TRBV19 and TRBJ2-7; TRBD2 matches at 11 bases. Germline CDR1 LNHDA, CDR2 SQIVND (reference sequence). This CDR3 has 23 amino acids. V gave up 6 bases and J gave up 3 bases; unmatched junction bases: 31. CDR3 sequence reads: CASRKYGLSDSGRAAAMFYEQYF. The CDR3 coding sequence is TGTGCCAGTAGAAAATATGGACTGTCGGATAGCGGGAGGGCCGCGGCAATGTTCTACGAGCAGTACTTC.

This clone was picked up one time. The rearrangement uses TRBV28 and TRBJ2-4; 7 nucleotides line up with TRBD1. CDR3 length equals 14 residues. Germline-derived CDR1 and CDR2 are MDHEN and SYDVKM. J lost 6 bases, V lost 11 bases, and 13 bases had no gene match. CDR3 DNA: TGTGCCCACAAACAACAGGGGTCAAGAAACATTCAGTACTTC. Translated: CAHKQQGSRNIQYF.

V is TRBV7-9 and J is TRBJ2-4; D not certain. Germline V gene sequence: CDR1 SEHNR, CDR2 FQNEAQ (reference sequence). There are 16 residues in the CDR3. The ends were cut back, 5 bases at V and 2 bases at J, with 16 bases in the middle. CDR3 nucleotide sequence: TGTGCCAGCAGCCCCTTTTCCCTAGAACCCAAAAACATTCAGTACTTC. Its translation: CASSPFSLEPKNIQYF.

This clone was detected a few times. The chain carries TRBV7-2 and TRBJ1-3; 10 bases align to TRBD1. This CDR3 has 16 amino acids. The J segment lost 2 bases and the V segment lost 4 bases, leaving 5 bases of the junction unmatched. CDR1 and CDR2 (germline): SGHTA, FQGNSA. The CDR3 spells CASSSGGTGAGNTIYF. In DNA form, the CDR3 reads TGTGCCAGCAGCTCAGGAGGGACAGGGGCTGGAAACACCATATATTTT.

This rearrangement joins TRBV7-8 to TRBJ2-3; D is uncertain. V was cut by 3 bases and J by 5 bases, with 9 bases left in between. The CDR3 runs to 13 residues. Germline-derived CDR1 and CDR2 are SGHVS and FQNEAQ. The chain's CDR3 is CASSFRKVDTQYF. CDR3 bases: TGTGCCAGCAGCTTCAGGAAGGTAGATACGCAGTATTTT.

This chain uses TRBV5-4 with TRBJ1-2, with D perhaps matching TRBD1 (6 bases). CDR1 is SGHNT, CDR2 YYREEE, per germline (reference sequence). V lost 4 bases and J 6 bases, leaving 22 bases between the germline ends. The CDR3 consists of 16 residues. The CDR3 here is CASSPDQGQVKDGYTF. In DNA, the CDR3 is TGTGCCAGCAGCCCCGACCAGGGGCAGGTGAAGGATGGCTACACCTTC.

This chain joins TRBV19 and TRBJ1-2, with D uncertain. This CDR3 contains 14 residues. Trimming removed 3 bases at V and 6 bases at J, with 14 bases between. Germline values: CDR1 LNHDA, CDR2 SQIVND (reference sequence). CDR3 sequence: CASSIVFSSHGYTF. The DNA of the CDR3 is TGTGCCAGTAGTATCGTATTCAGTAGCCATGGCTACACCTTC.

The chain recombines TRBV19 with TRBJ1-5; unclear D gene. The V and J ends lost 0 bases and 4 bases respectively, with 7 bases between them. Germline CDR1 is LNHDA and CDR2 is SQIVND (reference sequence). CDR3 length: 14 residues. CDR3 in DNA: TGTGCCAGTAGTATAGAGTTTTCGAATCAGCCCCAGCATTTT. Encoded protein: CASSIEFSNQPQHF. Complete variable domain (other parts from reference TRBV19 and TRBJ1-5): DGGITQSPKYLFRKEGQNVTLSCEQNLNHDAMYWYRQDPGQGLRLIYYSQIVNDFQKGDIAEGYSVSREKKESFPLTVTSAQKNPTAFYLCASSIEFSNQPQHFGDGTRLSIL.

This sequence joins TRBV6-1 and TRBJ2-7; D is uncertain. V lost 6 bases and J 3 bases, leaving 6 bases between the germline ends. The CDR3 consists of 11 residues. In germline, CDR1 is MNHNS, CDR2 SASEGT. The CDR3 sequence is CASSPNYEQYF. The CDR3 region has the DNA TGTGCCAGCAGCCCCAACTACGAGCAGTACTTC.

This sequence joins TRBV2 and TRBJ2-7; 8 bases fit TRBD1. Germline CDR1 SNHLY, CDR2 FYNNEI. CDR3 size: 16 residues. V shed 6 bases, J shed 2 bases, and the junction held 12 bases outside the gene matches. The CDR3 nucleotides read TGTGCCAGCAGATCAAGGACAGGGAAGACAGCCTACGAGCAGTACTTC. This sequence encodes CASRSRTGKTAYEQYF.

The rearrangement links TRBV30 to TRBJ1-2; 9 nucleotides agree with TRBD1. The CDR3 is made up of 10 amino acids. CDR1 and CDR2 (germline): GTSNPN, SVGIG (reference sequence). As DNA, the CDR3 is TGTGGGACAGGGGTGTGGGGCTACACCTTC. Encoded protein: CGTGVWGYTF. The full variable domain, with the rest looked up from reference TRBV30 and TRBJ1-2, is SQTIHQWPATLVQPVGSPLSLECTVEGTSNPNLYWYRQAAGRGLQLLFYSVGIGQISSEVPQNLSASRPQDRQFILSSKKLLLSDSGFYLCGTGVWGYTFGSGTRLTVV.